Listed below are T cell receptor beta chains from one sample, sequenced in a study of identical twins. One entry per CDR3 protein, called by TCRdb with MiXCR from the 5' RACE reads. The sample carries a few hundred thousand distinct CDR3 sequences, more than 9% recorded once. A further study also used this sample, focusing on yellow fever vaccine responses in identical twins.

Material for sequencing was PBMCs. The source of these receptors is a woman aged 18-29 years in good health. Both conserved end residues are part of each CDR3. Fields, in order: V gene, clone size, J gene, D gene, CDR3 protein, CDR3 DNA. D genes are given only for firm matches. A row's size may be missing; if present it is once, few, many or a size class.

V gene: TRBV7-9; clone size: many; J gene: TRBJ1-6; D gene: NA; CDR3 protein: CASSLMMGNSPLHF; CDR3 DNA: TGTGCCAGCAGCTTGATGATGGGCAATTCACCCCTCCACTTT
V gene: TRBV12-3/TRBV12-4; clone size: many; J gene: TRBJ2-2; D gene: NA; CDR3 protein: CASSPPGWGLNTGELFF; CDR3 DNA: TGTGCCAGCAGTCCCCCCGGGTGGGGACTGAACACCGGGGAGCTGTTTTTT
V gene: TRBV6-5; clone size: NA; J gene: TRBJ2-3; D gene: TRBD2; CDR3 protein: CASSYTTSGSTDTQYF; CDR3 DNA: TGTGCCAGCAGTTACACGACTAGCGGTAGCACAGATACGCAGTATTTT
V gene: TRBV4-1; clone size: many; J gene: TRBJ1-2; D gene: NA; CDR3 protein: CASSQGANSWVEGYTF; CDR3 DNA: TGCGCCAGCAGCCAAGGGGCAAATTCCTGGGTGGAGGGCTACACCTTC
V gene: TRBV6-5; clone size: few; J gene: TRBJ1-2; D gene: NA; CDR3 protein: CASSSDQGISGYTF; CDR3 DNA: TGTGCCAGCAGTTCCGATCAGGGAATTAGTGGCTACACCTTC
V gene: TRBV27; clone size: NA; J gene: TRBJ2-3; D gene: NA; CDR3 protein: CASSWARISTDTQYF; CDR3 DNA: TGTGCCAGCAGTTGGGCTCGGATAAGCACAGATACGCAGTATTTT
V gene: TRBV20-1; clone size: many; J gene: TRBJ2-7; D gene: NA; CDR3 protein: CSAHSSYEQYF; CDR3 DNA: TGCAGTGCTCACAGTTCCTACGAGCAGTACTTC
V gene: TRBV6-1; clone size: few; J gene: TRBJ2-3; D gene: TRBD2; CDR3 protein: CASSETGTSAITDTQYF; CDR3 DNA: TGTGCCAGCAGTGAAACCGGGACTAGCGCAATCACAGATACGCAGTATTTT
V gene: TRBV30; clone size: few; J gene: TRBJ2-1; D gene: TRBD2; CDR3 protein: CAWSGGTSVYNEQFF; CDR3 DNA: TGTGCCTGGAGTGGTGGGACTAGCGTGTACAATGAGCAGTTCTTC
V gene: TRBV5-1; clone size: many; J gene: TRBJ2-4; D gene: NA; CDR3 protein: CASSYKNIQYF; CDR3 DNA: TGCGCCAGCAGCTACAAAAACATTCAGTACTTC
V gene: TRBV5-1; clone size: NA; J gene: TRBJ2-4; D gene: TRBD2; CDR3 protein: CASRLDGGNIQYF; CDR3 DNA: TGCGCCAGCAGACTGGACGGGGGGAACATTCAGTACTTC
V gene: TRBV7-2; clone size: few; J gene: TRBJ1-4; D gene: NA; CDR3 protein: CASSPWGVAEKLFF; CDR3 DNA: TGTGCCAGCAGCCCGTGGGGGGTGGCTGAAAAACTGTTTTTT
V gene: TRBV7-8; clone size: NA; J gene: TRBJ2-5; D gene: NA; CDR3 protein: CASSLYATGLMEETQYF; CDR3 DNA: TGTGCCAGCAGCTTGTATGCCACGGGTCTCATGGAAGAGACCCAGTACTTC
V gene: TRBV29-1; clone size: NA; J gene: TRBJ2-5; D gene: NA; CDR3 protein: CSVGDTGLETQYF; CDR3 DNA: TGCAGCGTCGGAGATACAGGGTTAGAGACCCAGTACTTC
V gene: TRBV12-3/TRBV12-4; clone size: few; J gene: TRBJ2-1; D gene: NA; CDR3 protein: CASRWWSSGTVYNEQFF; CDR3 DNA: TGTGCCAGCAGATGGTGGTCTTCCGGGACTGTGTACAATGAGCAGTTCTTC
V gene: TRBV24-1; clone size: few; J gene: TRBJ2-2; D gene: NA; CDR3 protein: CATSDLGRENTGELFF; CDR3 DNA: TGTGCCACCAGTGATTTAGGGCGGGAAAACACCGGGGAGCTGTTTTTT
V gene: TRBV20-1; clone size: few; J gene: TRBJ2-7; D gene: NA; CDR3 protein: CSGPPKLAYEQYF; CDR3 DNA: TGCAGTGGGCCCCCAAAACTAGCTTACGAGCAGTACTTC
V gene: TRBV7-9; clone size: many; J gene: TRBJ2-5; D gene: TRBD2; CDR3 protein: CASSALAGGRETQYF; CDR3 DNA: TGTGCCAGCAGCGCACTAGCGGGGGGCCGGGAGACCCAGTACTTC
V gene: TRBV7-2; clone size: few; J gene: TRBJ2-3; D gene: TRBD2; CDR3 protein: CASSSGGTPSDTQYF; CDR3 DNA: TGTGCCAGCAGCTCCGGGGGGACGCCATCAGATACGCAGTATTTT
V gene: TRBV6-5; clone size: few; J gene: TRBJ2-7; D gene: NA; CDR3 protein: CASSYSLLTGRQQYF; CDR3 DNA: TGTGCCAGCAGTTACTCCTTACTTACGGGGCGTCAGCAGTACTTC
V gene: TRBV2; clone size: many; J gene: TRBJ2-7; D gene: NA; CDR3 protein: CASSVNSYEQYF; CDR3 DNA: TGCGCCAGCAGCGTAAACTCCTACGAGCAGTACTTC
V gene: TRBV29-1; clone size: NA; J gene: TRBJ2-1; D gene: NA; CDR3 protein: CSVVPPEQFF; CDR3 DNA: TGCAGCGTTGTGCCGCCAGAGCAGTTCTTC
V gene: TRBV5-6; clone size: many; J gene: TRBJ2-5; D gene: NA; CDR3 protein: CASSSRVIETQYF; CDR3 DNA: TGTGCCAGCAGCTCTAGGGTCATAGAGACCCAGTACTTC
V gene: TRBV28; clone size: NA; J gene: TRBJ1-1; D gene: NA; CDR3 protein: CASSSLRTEAFF; CDR3 DNA: TGTGCCAGCAGTTCCTTGAGGACGGAAGCTTTCTTT
V gene: TRBV7-2; clone size: few; J gene: TRBJ2-2; D gene: NA; CDR3 protein: CASSSSLSTGELFF; CDR3 DNA: TGTGCCAGCAGCTCATCCCTGAGCACCGGGGAGCTGTTTTTT
V gene: TRBV27; clone size: NA; J gene: TRBJ2-2; D gene: TRBD1; CDR3 protein: CASSTSGTGIAGELFF; CDR3 DNA: TGTGCCAGCAGTACCTCCGGGACAGGGATAGCCGGGGAGCTGTTTTTT
V gene: TRBV11-1; clone size: NA; J gene: TRBJ2-2; D gene: TRBD2; CDR3 protein: CASSDPTSGRPNSNTGELFF; CDR3 DNA: TGTGCCAGCAGCGACCCGACTAGCGGGAGGCCGAATTCGAACACCGGGGAGCTGTTTTTT
V gene: TRBV12-3/TRBV12-4; clone size: NA; J gene: TRBJ1-2; D gene: NA; CDR3 protein: CASSLDVGQIDGYTF; CDR3 DNA: TGTGCCAGCAGTTTAGATGTTGGGCAGATAGATGGCTACACCTTC
V gene: TRBV7-2; clone size: NA; J gene: TRBJ1-2; D gene: NA; CDR3 protein: CASSSRQARGGYTF; CDR3 DNA: TGTGCCAGCAGCTCCCGACAGGCCAGAGGAGGCTACACCTTC
V gene: TRBV21-1; clone size: few; J gene: TRBJ2-7; D gene: NA; CDR3 protein: CASSKGRQGASSYEQYF; CDR3 DNA: TGTGCCAGCAGCAAAGGGAGGCAGGGGGCCTCCAGCTACGAGCAGTACTTC
V gene: TRBV7-6; clone size: few; J gene: TRBJ2-2; D gene: NA; CDR3 protein: CASSLTGLANTGELFF; CDR3 DNA: TGTGCCAGCAGCTTAACCGGGTTGGCTAACACCGGGGAGCTGTTTTTT